This TCR beta chain was obtained from a study of regulatory T cells in long-lasting Graves disease. Specified time point: newly diagnosed GD, antithyroid drugs for less than 3 months. With RNA extracted from PBMCs as input, the TCR library was made. In its sample, this clonotype was seen many times. Its antigen is undetermined. For TCR beta, libraries came from iRepertoire HTBI primers and Arm-PCR of CDR3 regions. Each CDR3 protein gets one entry after TCRdb re-called the multiplex PCR reads with MiXCR. The profile shows 680,000 or so distinct CDR3 sequences, approximately 15% of them singletons. Study-wide results and caveats: Exclusively peripheral blood, rather than thyroid tissue, was studied. TRBV28, TRBJ1-2 and TRBJ2-5 were favored in persistent disease.

CDR3 length: 18 residues. J was trimmed by 0 bases and V by 6 bases; bases with no gene match: 13. CDR1 is MDHEN and CDR2 is SYDVKM in the germline V gene. The same sample was also used in a study of T cells in Graves' hyperthyroidism and ophthalmopathy.

Material: peripheral blood mononuclear cells (PBMCs), obtained at new diagnosis, from a patient treated with antithyroid drugs. The genes are TRBV28 and TRBJ2-7; 11 nucleotides agree with TRBD2. The source is a woman aged 25 to 39 with Graves disease. CDR3 amino acids: CASSYKTSGATNSYEQYF. CDR3 in DNA: TGTGCCAGCAGCTACAAGACTAGCGGGGCAACCAACTCCTACGAGCAGTACTTC. The full variable domain, completed using reference TRBV28 and TRBJ2-7, is DVKVTQSSRYLVKRTGEKVFLECVQDMDHENMFWYRQDPGLGLRLIYFSYDVKMKEKGDIPEGYSVSREKKERFSLILESASTNQTSMYLCASSYKTSGATNSYEQYFGPGTRLTVT.